This T cell receptor (beta chain) was sequenced in a study of T-cell reconstitution after alpha-beta-depleted transplantation in children. Notes on the study in general: Several hundred expanded graft clones reportedly gave rise to the alpha-beta T cells present about two months after transplant. There were some patients whose high TCRbeta diversity at day 60 came from surviving recipient T cells and thymic progenitors. Among T cells one year after transplant, newly produced cells accounted for most counts and diversity.

The ends were cut back, 3 bases at V and 4 bases at J, with 14 bases in the middle. The CDR3 sequence is 15 residues long. The germline V gene encodes CDR1 SGHRS and CDR2 YFSETQ. A TCRbeta library incorporating unique molecular identifiers was prepared. TCRdb re-analysed the PCR reads in MiXCR, keeping a single row per CDR3 protein. The sample includes about 300,000 distinct CDR3 sequences, 7.5% to 9% seen only once; the top ten take 8.5% to 9.5%. This clonotype was detected only a few times. Its antigen is unidentified. The sequencing used peripheral blood, collected 360 days after TCRalphabeta/CD19-depleted stem cell transplant. The chain carries TRBV5-1 and TRBJ1-5; D is possibly TRBD1 (6 bases). The clonotype comes from a female patient between 2 and 10 years old who had a stem cell transplant for Fanconi anemia, so the T cells may come from the graft donor. Here the CDR3 reads CASSSGDGPNQPQHF. The CDR3 DNA reads TGCGCCAGCAGCTCAGGGGACGGTCCTAATCAGCCCCAGCATTTT.